This T cell receptor (beta chain) emerged from a study of T-cell memory formation after mild COVID-19. TCRdb independently ran MiXCR on the 5' RACE reads; one entry per CDR3 protein. Of 150,000 to 200,000 distinct CDR3 sequences listed, 20% to 25% are singletons. V lost 2 bases, J lost 0 bases, and 8 bases lay in between. This CDR3 comprises 14 residues. Germline loops: CDR1 DFQATT, CDR2 SNEGSKA (reference sequence). This receptor was identified in an adult woman who had mild COVID-19 (a few samples of this study predate the infection). Cell type and time point are not known. The rearrangement links TRBV20-1 to TRBJ1-3; D is unclear. Input material: PBMCs or a T cell subset sorted from them (not recorded which). CDR3 bases: TGCAGTGCTAGAAGACGGGCCTCTGGAAACACCATATATTTT. Protein: CSARRRASGNTIYF.